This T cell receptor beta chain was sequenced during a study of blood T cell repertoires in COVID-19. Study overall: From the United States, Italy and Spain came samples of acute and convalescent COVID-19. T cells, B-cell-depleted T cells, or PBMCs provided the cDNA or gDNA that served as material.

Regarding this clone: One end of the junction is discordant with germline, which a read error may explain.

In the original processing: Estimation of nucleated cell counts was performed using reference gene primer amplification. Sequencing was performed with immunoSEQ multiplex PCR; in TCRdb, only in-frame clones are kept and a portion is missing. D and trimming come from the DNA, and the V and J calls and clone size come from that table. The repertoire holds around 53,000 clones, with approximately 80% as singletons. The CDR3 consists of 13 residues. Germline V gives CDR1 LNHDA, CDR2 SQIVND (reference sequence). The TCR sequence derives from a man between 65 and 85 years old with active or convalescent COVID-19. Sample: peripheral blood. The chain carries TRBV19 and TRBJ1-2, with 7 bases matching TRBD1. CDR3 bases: TGTGTCAGTAGTAGGGGGACAGCAGATGGCTACACCTTC. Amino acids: CVSSRGTADGYTF.